This T cell receptor (beta chain) appears in the sequencing data of a study of post-analysis software for immune sequencing data. The study, taken as a whole, reports: Samples sharing a preparation batch grouped tightly together when assessed by F measure. Controls had significantly higher normalized Chao1 diversity than multiple sclerosis patients. With TRBV5-6, TRBV5-1 and TRBV20-1 included, about five TRBV segments were more frequent in patients than in controls.

This clonotype was observed a handful of times. The antigen is undetermined. The trim removed 4 bases at V and 2 bases at J, leaving 4 bases unmatched. CDR3 length: 14 amino acids. Sequencing libraries made from TCR beta cDNA carried unique molecular identifiers. From around 0.96 to 9.9 million T cells, 500,000 or so cDNA molecules were obtained. TCRdb passed the PCR reads through MiXCR, listing each CDR3 protein once. The data show hundreds of thousands of distinct CDR3 sequences, roughly half seen once. Sequenced sample: blood. This sequence joins TRBV12-3 or TRBV12-4 and TRBJ2-7; 8 bases are a match to TRBD1. The clonotype was recovered from a girl aged 10 to 17 with multiple sclerosis. Here the CDR3 reads CASSSGQDTYEQYF. The CDR3, as DNA: TGTGCCAGCAGTTCGGGACAGGATACCTACGAGCAGTACTTC.